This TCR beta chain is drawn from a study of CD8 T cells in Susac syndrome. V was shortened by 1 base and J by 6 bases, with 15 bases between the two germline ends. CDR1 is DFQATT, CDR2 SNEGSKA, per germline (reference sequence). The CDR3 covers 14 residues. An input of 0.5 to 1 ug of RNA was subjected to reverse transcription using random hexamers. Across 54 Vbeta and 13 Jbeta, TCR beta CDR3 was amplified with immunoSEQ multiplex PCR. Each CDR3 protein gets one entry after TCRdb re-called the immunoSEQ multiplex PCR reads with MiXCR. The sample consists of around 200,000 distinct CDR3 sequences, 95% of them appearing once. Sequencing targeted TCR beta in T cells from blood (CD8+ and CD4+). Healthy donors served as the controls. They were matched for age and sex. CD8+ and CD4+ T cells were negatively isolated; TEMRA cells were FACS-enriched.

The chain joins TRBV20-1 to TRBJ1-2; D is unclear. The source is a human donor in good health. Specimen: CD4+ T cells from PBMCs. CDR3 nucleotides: TGCAGTGCTAGAGCTGCAGGACGCCTCGATGGCTACACCTTC. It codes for CSARAAGRLDGYTF.